The 15 T cell receptor beta chains given below trace back to one sample, sequenced in a study of lymphopenia after photon versus proton radiotherapy. Produced via immunoSEQ multiplex PCR; TCRdb's table is partial and in-frame only. The sample shows 14,000 or so clones, 82% of them seen only once. Sequenced here: peripheral blood, sampled from a patient treated with photon-based radiotherapy. All receptors come from a man in his forties or fifties with gastric cancer.

CDR3 bases: TGTGCCAGCAGCGTCATTAGCGGGGCCGCAGATACGCAGTATTTT. This encodes CASSVISGAADTQYF. V and J are TRBV9 and TRBJ2-3; 8 bases are shared with TRBD2. Trimming cost V 2 bases and J 4 bases; bases outside gene matches: 6. The V gene's germline CDR1 is SGDLS and CDR2 YYNGEE. The CDR3 has 15 residues.

This clone was detected only a few times. The chain carries TRBV19 and TRBJ2-3; D is uncertain. V was trimmed by 5 bases and J by 4 bases, leaving 7 bases between them. Per germline, CDR1 LNHDA and CDR2 SQIVND (reference sequence). The length of the CDR3 is 12 residues. This CDR3 reads CASSPSSDTQYF. CDR3 coding DNA: TGTGCCAGTAGTCCCTCCTCAGATACGCAGTATTTT.

The chain carries TRBV2 and TRBJ1-5, with D perhaps matching TRBD1 (5 bases). CDR3 length: 17 residues. V lost 6 bases, J lost 0 bases, and 18 bases lay in between. Germline lookup yields CDR1 SNHLY and CDR2 FYNNEI. The CDR3 loop is CASSWTPITYSNQPQHF. The CDR3 nucleotides read TGTGCCAGCAGCTGGACACCAATCACTTATAGCAATCAGCCCCAGCATTTT.

The chain uses TRBV6-5 and TRBJ1-3, with D unresolved. CDR1 and CDR2 (germline): MNHEY, SVGAGI. CDR3 length equals 12 residues. V lost 5 bases and J 7 bases, leaving 9 bases between the germline ends. CDR3 nucleotides: TGTGCCAGCAGTCTGCCGAGGAACACCATATATTTT. Translating it yields CASSLPRNTIYF.

The rearrangement joins TRBV6-1 to TRBJ2-7; 7 bases are a match to TRBD1. The CDR3 runs to 13 residues. Germline values: CDR1 MNHNS, CDR2 SASEGT. V lost 6 bases, J lost 6 bases, and 8 bases stayed unmatched. CDR3 loop: CASSRDRLSEQYV. Here the CDR3 DNA reads TGTGCCAGCAGCCGGGACAGACTCTCCGAGCAGTACGTC.

The V gene is TRBV7-2, the J gene TRBJ1-4; TRBD1 matches 8 bases. V shed 2 bases and J 11 bases; nucleotides not matched to a gene: 7. The CDR3 loop spans 14 amino acids. Germline loops: CDR1 SGHTA, CDR2 FQGNSA. CDR3 region: CASSLQGAAGKLFF. In DNA, the CDR3 is TGTGCCAGCAGCTTACAGGGGGCAGCGGGGAAACTGTTTTTT.

This clone occurred once. The rearrangement links TRBV2 to TRBJ2-3; the D call may be TRBD1 or TRBD2 (7 bases each). Trimming left V 4 bases short and J 3 bases short, with 23 bases between. This CDR3 has 18 residues. Germline CDR1 and CDR2: SNHLY and FYNNEI. The CDR3 is CASSVSGGQNKGTDTQYF. DNA of the CDR3: TGTGCCAGCAGTGTCTCGGGGGGACAGAATAAGGGTACAGATACGCAGTATTTT.

The rearrangement uses TRBV5-8 and TRBJ1-4; weak D call: TRBD1 (5 bases). V was trimmed by 0 bases and J by 3 bases, leaving 9 bases between them. The CDR3 has 15 amino acids. CDR1 SGHTS and CDR2 YDEGEE come from the germline V gene. This CDR3 reads CASSLEGASNEKLFF. Written as DNA, the CDR3 is TGTGCCAGCAGCTTGGAAGGGGCTTCTAATGAAAAACTGTTTTTT.

The chain carries TRBV4-1 and TRBJ2-2, with D unclear. This CDR3 comprises 17 residues. Trimming cost V 1 base and J 4 bases, with 16 bases left between them. Per germline, CDR1 MGHRA and CDR2 YSYEKL. CDR3 region: CASSQASHGTFTGELFF. Here the CDR3 DNA reads TGCGCCAGCAGCCAAGCCTCCCACGGAACCTTCACCGGGGAGCTGTTTTTT.

CDR3: CASSLNLGTDTIYF. DNA for the CDR3: TGCGCCAGCAGCTTAAATCTAGGGACTGACACCATATATTTT. The chain employs TRBV5-1 and TRBJ1-3, with a tentative D call TRBD1 (5 bases). Trimming took 2 bases from V and 8 from J, leaving 14 bases between them. Per the germline V gene, CDR1 is SGHRS and CDR2 is YFSETQ. This CDR3 has 14 residues. Supplemented by reference TRBV5-1 and TRBJ1-3, the full variable domain reads KAGVTQTPRYLIKTRGQQVTLSCSPISGHRSVSWYQQTPGQGLQFLFEYFSETQRNKGNFPGRFSGRQFSNSRSEMNVSTLELGDSALYLCASSLNLGTDTIYFGEGSWLTVV.

This clone was seen only once. The V gene is TRBV27, the J gene TRBJ2-7; D is possibly TRBD2 (7 bases). The V end lost 5 bases, the J end lost 2 bases, and 13 bases lay between the germline ends. This CDR3 is built from 14 residues. Germline V gene data show CDR1 as MNHEY and CDR2 as SMNVEV (reference sequence). CDR3: CASSPGGATYEQYV. In nucleotides, the CDR3 is TGTGCCAGCAGTCCTGGGGGGGCGACCTACGAGCAGTACGTC.

This CDR3 is CASSSDVGVGGTKNIQYF. The CDR3 DNA reads TGTGCCAGCAGCTCGGACGTTGGGGTTGGGGGAACCAAAAACATTCAGTACTTC. The chain has TRBV7-9 and TRBJ2-4; the D gene could be TRBD1 or TRBD2 (5 bases each). CDR1 and CDR2 (germline): SEHNR, FQNEAQ (reference sequence). Trimming took off 4 bases at V and 2 bases at J, with 21 bases between the two ends. This CDR3 has 18 amino acids. The entire variable domain, with the rest obtained from reference TRBV7-9 and TRBJ2-4, is as follows: DTGVSQNPRHKITKRGQNVTFRCDPISEHNRLYWYRQTLGQGPEFLTYFQNEAQLEKSRLLSDRFSAERPKGSFSTLEIQRTEQGDSAMYLCASSSDVGVGGTKNIQYFGAGTRLSVL.

V usage is TRBV15 and J usage is TRBJ1-2; D remains unclear. The germline CDR1 and CDR2 sequences are LNHNV and YYDKDF (reference sequence). The CDR3 totals 15 residues. The V end was cut by 9 bases, the J end by 0 bases, with 17 bases between. CDR3 amino acids: CATRFLLGSNYGYTF. In nucleotides, the CDR3 is TGTGCCACGAGGTTTCTGCTGGGATCTAACTATGGCTACACCTTC.

The chain links TRBV5-1 to TRBJ2-1; D possibly corresponds to TRBD2 (5 bases). The CDR3 runs to 12 residues. V gave up 3 bases and J gave up 14 bases, with 15 bases separating them. The germline V gene encodes CDR1 SGHRS and CDR2 YFSETQ. In nucleotides, the CDR3 is TGCGCCAGCAGCTACACTGGAGGTGGAGAGTTCTTC. Translation: CASSYTGGGEFF.

The chain joins TRBV7-2 to TRBJ2-7, with TRBD2 identical over 7 bases. V lost 3 bases and J lost 3; bases outside the gene matches: 8. CDR1 SGHTA and CDR2 FQGNSA come from the germline V gene. The CDR3 is made up of 15 amino acids. The CDR3 DNA sequence: TGTGCCAGCAGCTTTCTACCGGGGGGAGGCTACGAGCAGTACTTC. This sequence encodes CASSFLPGGGYEQYF.